These 3 T cell receptor beta chains originate from one sample sequenced in a study of response to subunit inactivated influenza vaccine. TCRdb re-derived calls from the RT-PCR reads in MiXCR, one entry per CDR3 protein. The sample lists roughly 500,000 distinct CDR3 sequences, roughly a quarter seen once, with 2.5% to 3% in the top ten. The same specimen was also included in a second study, on T cells expressing NK-cell markers. As that study records: Production of TCR beta cDNA relied on 5'RACE template switching with UMIs.

The input for sequencing was CD4+ T cells sorted from PBMCs, taken 12 days after vaccination. The receptors were sampled from a man aged 50-60 years who received an inactivated influenza vaccine.

The rearrangement uses TRBV27 and TRBJ2-1; 9 positions match TRBD1. Losses at the gene ends were 8 bases for V and 6 bases for J; bases not matched to a gene: 5. This CDR3 has 13 residues. Germline V lookup: CDR1 MNHEY, CDR2 SMNVEV (reference sequence). In DNA, the CDR3 is TGTGCCAGCCGGGACAGGGTTTTCAATGAGCAGTTCTTC. This sequence encodes CASRDRVFNEQFF.

This clonotype was recorded at least ten times. The rearrangement uses TRBV6-5 and TRBJ2-7; TRBD2 is a possible D gene (6 bases). Trimming cost V 2 bases and J 7 bases, with 15 bases left between them. This CDR3 is built from 14 residues. Germline CDR1 and CDR2: MNHEY and SVGAGI. In DNA, the CDR3 is TGTGCCAGCAGTTACGCCCTCGGACGGGGGGAGCAGTACTTC. Amino acid sequence: CASSYALGRGEQYF.

This clonotype showed up just a few times. The rearrangement uses TRBV7-2 and TRBJ2-7; D is possibly TRBD1 (5 bases). V lost 5 bases and J lost 2, with 13 bases in between. Germline V lookup: CDR1 SGHTA, CDR2 FQGNSA. CDR3 length: 14 residues. As DNA, the CDR3 is TGTGCCAGCAGCCGGCGTCAGGACACCTACGAGCAGTACTTC. Translated: CASSRRQDTYEQYF.